The rows below give T cell receptor beta chains drawn from one sample of a study of CXCR3-negative and CXCR3-positive naive CD8 T cells. No DNA is given; TCRdb re-called the 5' RACE reads and lists each CDR3 protein once. In all, the sample yields tens of thousands of distinct CDR3 sequences. Sequencing input: naive CXCR3+ CD8+ T cells from blood. All receptors come from a human donor in good health. Some clones in this sample may be carry-over from other donors' samples. Both conserved end residues are part of each CDR3.

j_call | v_call | cdr3_aa
TRBJ2-1 | TRBV29-1 | CSVIAVDVNEQFF
TRBJ1-1 | TRBV2 | CASSEVGWTEAFF
TRBJ1-6 | TRBV12-3/TRBV12-4 | CATRAGDNSPLHF
TRBJ2-1 | TRBV29-1 | CSVEDSGGDSYNEQFF
TRBJ2-3 | TRBV29-1 | CSVLLAKTDTQYF
TRBJ1-1 | TRBV6-5 | CASTRDRASEAFF
TRBJ1-4 | TRBV29-1 | CSVEDRAESTNEKLFF
TRBJ1-2 | TRBV7-6 | CASSFQGGGYGYTF
TRBJ2-6 | TRBV2 | CASSELSGANVLTF
TRBJ1-5 | TRBV2 | CASSEWDTGYSNQPQHF
TRBJ2-1 | TRBV7-2 | CASSSLPPLQTYNEQFF
TRBJ2-1 | TRBV2 | CASIEQNSYNEQFF
TRBJ2-1 | TRBV28 | CASSPSDNEQFF
TRBJ1-1 | TRBV7-8 | CASRAGQNTEAFF
TRBJ2-1 | TRBV7-9 | CASSLRQGYYNEQFF
TRBJ2-2 | TRBV29-1 | CSVDGSSDDTGELFF
TRBJ1-1 | TRBV25-1 | CASSGWDRMNTEDFF
TRBJ1-5 | TRBV15 | CATSRDPGQGFSNQPQHF
TRBJ1-5 | TRBV6-2/TRBV6-3 | CASSSHSNQPQHF
TRBJ2-3 | TRBV4-2 | CASSRLAATDTQYF
TRBJ1-2 | TRBV29-1 | CSVPRSYGYTF
TRBJ2-7 | TRBV7-8 | CASRGGDSYEQYF
TRBJ2-3 | TRBV2 | CASILDSSGYTQYF
TRBJ2-1 | TRBV12-3/TRBV12-4 | CASSFEGGEQFF
TRBJ2-5 | TRBV21-1 | CASSKAGQSPETQYF
TRBJ1-2 | TRBV20-1 | CSAREIQGTGYTF
TRBJ2-1 | TRBV20-1 | CSAPDRGVTEQFF
TRBJ2-7 | TRBV13 | CASRITGMGPYYEQYF
TRBJ2-3 | TRBV2 | CASSKTHTQYF
TRBJ2-5 | TRBV7-2 | CASSFSAAVQETQYF
TRBJ1-1 | TRBV7-3 | CASSATGPVPNTEAFF
TRBJ2-3 | TRBV6-5 | CASSYPPGQGLDTQYF
TRBJ1-1 | TRBV28 | CASSLGGREAFF
TRBJ2-3 | TRBV6-5 | CASSYRSSGGIGRADTQYF
TRBJ1-3 | TRBV12-3/TRBV12-4 | CASSLFWDTTSGNTIYF
TRBJ2-7 | TRBV3-1 | CASSPLDGEAYEQYF
TRBJ2-5 | TRBV18 | CASSDEIQGSGETQYF
TRBJ2-7 | TRBV7-6 | CASSAAGTRFYEQYF
TRBJ1-4 | TRBV7-9 | CASSLLGQGYEKLFF
TRBJ1-1 | TRBV11-2 | CASGEVNTEAFF